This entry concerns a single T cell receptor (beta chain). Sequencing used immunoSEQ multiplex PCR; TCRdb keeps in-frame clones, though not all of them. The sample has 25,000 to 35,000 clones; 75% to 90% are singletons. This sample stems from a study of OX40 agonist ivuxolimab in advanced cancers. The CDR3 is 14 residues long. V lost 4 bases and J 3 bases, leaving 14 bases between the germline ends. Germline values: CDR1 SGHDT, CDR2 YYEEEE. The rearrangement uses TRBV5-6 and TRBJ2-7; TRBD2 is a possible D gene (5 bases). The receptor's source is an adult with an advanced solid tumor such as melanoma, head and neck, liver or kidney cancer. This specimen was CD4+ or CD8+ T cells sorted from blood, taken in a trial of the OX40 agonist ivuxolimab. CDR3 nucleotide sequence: TGTGCCAGCAGCCTCGTGGGAGCGGACTACGAGCAGTACTTC. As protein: CASSLVGADYEQYF. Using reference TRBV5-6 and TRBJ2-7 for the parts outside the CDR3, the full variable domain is DAGVTQSPTHLIKTRGQQVTLRCSPKSGHDTVSWYQQALGQGPQFIFQYYEEEERQRGNFPDRFSGHQFPNYSSELNVNALLLGDSALYLCASSLVGADYEQYFGPGTRLTVT.